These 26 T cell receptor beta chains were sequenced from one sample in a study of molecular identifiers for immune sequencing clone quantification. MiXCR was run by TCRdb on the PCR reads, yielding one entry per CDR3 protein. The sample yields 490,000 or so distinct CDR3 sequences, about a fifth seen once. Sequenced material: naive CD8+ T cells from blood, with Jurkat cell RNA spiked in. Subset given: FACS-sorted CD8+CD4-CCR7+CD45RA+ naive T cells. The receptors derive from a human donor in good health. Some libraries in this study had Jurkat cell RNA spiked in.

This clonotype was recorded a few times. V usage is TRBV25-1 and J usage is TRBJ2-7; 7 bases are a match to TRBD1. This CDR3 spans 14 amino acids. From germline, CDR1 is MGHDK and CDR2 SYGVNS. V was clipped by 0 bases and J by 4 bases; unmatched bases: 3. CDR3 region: CASSEYEGAYEQYF. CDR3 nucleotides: TGTGCCAGCAGTGAATATGAGGGGGCATACGAGCAGTACTTC.

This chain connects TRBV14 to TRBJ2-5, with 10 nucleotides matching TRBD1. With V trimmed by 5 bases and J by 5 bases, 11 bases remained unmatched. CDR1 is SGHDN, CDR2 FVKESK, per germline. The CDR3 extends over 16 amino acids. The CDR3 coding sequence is TGTGCCAGCAGCGAACTCCGGGACAGGGGCTCGGAGACCCAGTACTTC. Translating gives CASSELRDRGSETQYF.

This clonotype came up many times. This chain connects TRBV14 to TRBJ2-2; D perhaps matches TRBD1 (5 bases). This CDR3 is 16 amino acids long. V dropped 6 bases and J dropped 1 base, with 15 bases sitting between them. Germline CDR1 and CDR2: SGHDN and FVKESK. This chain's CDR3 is CASSGPDRMNTGELFF. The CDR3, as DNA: TGTGCCAGCAGTGGCCCTGACAGAATGAACACCGGGGAGCTGTTTTTT. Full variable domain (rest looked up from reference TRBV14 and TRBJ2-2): EAGVTQFPSHSVIEKGQTVTLRCDPISGHDNLYWYRRVMGKEIKFLLHFVKESKQDESGMPNNRFLAERTGGTYSTLKVQPAELEDSGVYFCASSGPDRMNTGELFFGEGSRLTVL.

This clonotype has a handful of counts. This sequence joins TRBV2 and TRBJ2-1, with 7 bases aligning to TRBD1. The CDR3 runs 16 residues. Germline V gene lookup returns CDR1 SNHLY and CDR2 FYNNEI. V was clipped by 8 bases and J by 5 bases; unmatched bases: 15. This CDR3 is CASGDGPGGKDNEQFF. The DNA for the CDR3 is TGTGCCAGCGGAGATGGTCCAGGGGGAAAGGACAATGAGCAGTTCTTC.

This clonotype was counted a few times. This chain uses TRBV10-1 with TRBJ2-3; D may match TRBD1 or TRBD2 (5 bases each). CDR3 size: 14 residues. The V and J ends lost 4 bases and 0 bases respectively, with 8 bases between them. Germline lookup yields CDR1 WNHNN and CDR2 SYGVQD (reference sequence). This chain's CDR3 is CASSGDRSTDTQYF. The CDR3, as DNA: TGCGCCAGCAGTGGGGACCGAAGCACAGATACGCAGTATTTT.

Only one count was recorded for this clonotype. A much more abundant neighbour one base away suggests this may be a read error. CDR3 region: CASSYSRDRQYF. CDR3 DNA sequence: TGTGCCAGCAGCTATAGCCGGGACAGACAGTACTTC. The rearrangement links TRBV6-5 to TRBJ2-5; 7 bases fit TRBD1. This CDR3 region has 12 residues. The V gene's germline CDR1 is MNHEY and CDR2 SVGAGI. V lost 6 bases to trimming and J lost 11 bases; unmatched junction nucleotides: 9.

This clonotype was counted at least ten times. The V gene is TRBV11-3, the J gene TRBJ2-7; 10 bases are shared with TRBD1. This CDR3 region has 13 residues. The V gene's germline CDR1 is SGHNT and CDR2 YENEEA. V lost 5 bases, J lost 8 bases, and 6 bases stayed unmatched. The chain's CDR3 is CASSPGTGAQQYF. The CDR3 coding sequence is TGTGCCAGCAGCCCCGGGACAGGGGCACAGCAGTACTTC.

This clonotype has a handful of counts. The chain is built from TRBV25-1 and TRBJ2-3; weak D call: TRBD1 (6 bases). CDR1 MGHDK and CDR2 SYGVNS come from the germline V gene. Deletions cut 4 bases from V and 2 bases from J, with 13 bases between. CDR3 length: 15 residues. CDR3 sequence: CASSVTGTLTDTQYF. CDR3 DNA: TGTGCCAGCAGTGTTACAGGGACCCTCACAGATACGCAGTATTTT.

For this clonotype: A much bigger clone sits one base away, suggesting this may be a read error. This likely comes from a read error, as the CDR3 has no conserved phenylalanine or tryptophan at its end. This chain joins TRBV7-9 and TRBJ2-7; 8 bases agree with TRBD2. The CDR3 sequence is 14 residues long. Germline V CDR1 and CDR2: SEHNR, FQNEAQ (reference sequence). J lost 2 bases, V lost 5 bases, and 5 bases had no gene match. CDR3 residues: CASSPRLAPYEQYS. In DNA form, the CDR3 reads TGTGCCAGCAGCCCGCGACTAGCGCCCTACGAGCAGTACTCC.

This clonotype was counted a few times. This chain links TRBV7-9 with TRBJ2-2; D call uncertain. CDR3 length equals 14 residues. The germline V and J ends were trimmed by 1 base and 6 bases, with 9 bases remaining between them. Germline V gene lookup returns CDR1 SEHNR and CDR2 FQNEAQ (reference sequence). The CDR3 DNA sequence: TGTGCCAGCAGCTTAGATAGGTCGCCCGGGGAGCTGTTTTTT. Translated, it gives CASSLDRSPGELFF.

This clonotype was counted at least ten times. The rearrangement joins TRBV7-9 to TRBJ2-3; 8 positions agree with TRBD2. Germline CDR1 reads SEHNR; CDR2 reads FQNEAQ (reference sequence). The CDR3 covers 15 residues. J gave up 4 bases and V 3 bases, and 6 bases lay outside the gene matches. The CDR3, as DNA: TGTGCCAGCAGCTTTATAAGCGGGGGACCAGATACGCAGTATTTT. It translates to CASSFISGGPDTQYF. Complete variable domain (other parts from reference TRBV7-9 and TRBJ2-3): DTGVSQNPRHKITKRGQNVTFRCDPISEHNRLYWYRQTLGQGPEFLTYFQNEAQLEKSRLLSDRFSAERPKGSFSTLEIQRTEQGDSAMYLCASSFISGGPDTQYFGPGTRLTVL.

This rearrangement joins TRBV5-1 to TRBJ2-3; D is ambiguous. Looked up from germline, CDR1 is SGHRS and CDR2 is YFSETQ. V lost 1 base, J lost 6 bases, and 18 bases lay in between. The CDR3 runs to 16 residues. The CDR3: CASSLTGDTVWDTQYF. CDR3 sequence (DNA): TGCGCCAGCAGCTTGACTGGCGACACAGTTTGGGATACGCAGTATTTT.

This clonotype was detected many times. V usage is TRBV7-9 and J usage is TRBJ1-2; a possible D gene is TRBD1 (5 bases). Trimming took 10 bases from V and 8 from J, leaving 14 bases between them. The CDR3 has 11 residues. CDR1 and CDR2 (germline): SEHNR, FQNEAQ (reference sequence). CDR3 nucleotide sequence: TGTGCCACCCCGCGGGGGGTCGGCTACACCTTC. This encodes CATPRGVGYTF.

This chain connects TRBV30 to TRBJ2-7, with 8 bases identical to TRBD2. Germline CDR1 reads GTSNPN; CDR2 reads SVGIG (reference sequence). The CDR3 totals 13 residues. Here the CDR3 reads CACSGSSLYEQYF. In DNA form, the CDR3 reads TGTGCGTGCAGCGGGAGTAGTCTCTACGAGCAGTACTTC.

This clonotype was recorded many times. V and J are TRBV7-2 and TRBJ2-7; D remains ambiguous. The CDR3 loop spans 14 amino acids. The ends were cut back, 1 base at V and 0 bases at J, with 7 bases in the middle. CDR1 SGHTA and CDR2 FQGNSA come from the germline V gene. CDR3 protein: CASSLGPSSYEQYF. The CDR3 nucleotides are TGTGCCAGCAGCTTAGGGCCAAGCTCCTACGAGCAGTACTTC.

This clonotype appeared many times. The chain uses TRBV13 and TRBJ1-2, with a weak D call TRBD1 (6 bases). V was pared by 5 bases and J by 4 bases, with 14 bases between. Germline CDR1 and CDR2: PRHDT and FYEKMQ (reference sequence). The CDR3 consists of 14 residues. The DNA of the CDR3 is TGTGCCAGCAGCGCGGACAGCGGAGTCTATGGCTACACCTTC. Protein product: CASSADSGVYGYTF.

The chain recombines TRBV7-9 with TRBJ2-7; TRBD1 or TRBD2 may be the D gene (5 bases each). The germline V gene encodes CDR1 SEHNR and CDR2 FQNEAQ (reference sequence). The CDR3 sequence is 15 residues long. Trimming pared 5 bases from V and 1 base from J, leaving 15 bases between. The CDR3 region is CASSPPGSLSYEQYF. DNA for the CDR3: TGTGCCAGCAGCCCTCCAGGGAGCCTATCCTACGAGCAGTACTTC. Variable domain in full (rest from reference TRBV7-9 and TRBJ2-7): DTGVSQNPRHKITKRGQNVTFRCDPISEHNRLYWYRQTLGQGPEFLTYFQNEAQLEKSRLLSDRFSAERPKGSFSTLEIQRTEQGDSAMYLCASSPPGSLSYEQYFGPGTRLTVT.

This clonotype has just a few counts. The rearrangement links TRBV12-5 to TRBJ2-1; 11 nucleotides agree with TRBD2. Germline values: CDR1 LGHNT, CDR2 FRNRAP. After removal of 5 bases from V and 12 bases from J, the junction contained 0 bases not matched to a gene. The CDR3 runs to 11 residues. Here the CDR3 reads CASGLAGGQFF. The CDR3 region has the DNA TGTGCTAGTGGTCTAGCGGGGGGGCAGTTCTTC.

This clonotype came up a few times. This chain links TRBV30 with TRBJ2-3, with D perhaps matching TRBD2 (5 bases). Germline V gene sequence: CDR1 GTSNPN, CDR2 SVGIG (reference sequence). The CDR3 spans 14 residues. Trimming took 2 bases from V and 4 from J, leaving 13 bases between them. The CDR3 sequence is CAWSSGEGADTQYF. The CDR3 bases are TGTGCCTGGAGTAGCGGAGAGGGCGCAGATACGCAGTATTTT.

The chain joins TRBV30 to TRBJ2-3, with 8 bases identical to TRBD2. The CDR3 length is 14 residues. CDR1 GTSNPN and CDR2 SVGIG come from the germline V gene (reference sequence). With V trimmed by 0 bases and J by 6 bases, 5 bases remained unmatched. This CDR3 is CAWSVISGVDTQYF. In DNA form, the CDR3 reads TGTGCCTGGAGTGTAATTAGCGGGGTGGATACGCAGTATTTT.

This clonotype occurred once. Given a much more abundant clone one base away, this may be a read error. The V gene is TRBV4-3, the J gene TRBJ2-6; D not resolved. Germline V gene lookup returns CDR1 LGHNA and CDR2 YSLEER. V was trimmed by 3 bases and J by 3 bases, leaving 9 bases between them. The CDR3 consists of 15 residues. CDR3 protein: CASSQGTFGANVLTF. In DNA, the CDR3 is TGCGCCAGCAGCCAGGGTACCTTTGGGGCCAACGTCCTGACTTTC.

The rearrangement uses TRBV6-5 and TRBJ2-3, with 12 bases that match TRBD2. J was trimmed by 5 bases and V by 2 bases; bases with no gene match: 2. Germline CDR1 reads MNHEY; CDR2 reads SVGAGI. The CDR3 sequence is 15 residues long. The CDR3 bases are TGTGCCAGCAGTTACCTAGCGGGAGGGATAGATACGCAGTATTTT. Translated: CASSYLAGGIDTQYF.

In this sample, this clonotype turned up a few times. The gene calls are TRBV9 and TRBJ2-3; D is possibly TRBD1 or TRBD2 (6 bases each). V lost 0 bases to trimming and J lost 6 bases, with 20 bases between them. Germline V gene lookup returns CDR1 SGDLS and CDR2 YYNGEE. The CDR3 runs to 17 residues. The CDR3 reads CASSVGGAGTAMDTQYF. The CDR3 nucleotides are TGTGCCAGCAGCGTAGGGGGGGCCGGGACTGCCATGGATACGCAGTATTTT.

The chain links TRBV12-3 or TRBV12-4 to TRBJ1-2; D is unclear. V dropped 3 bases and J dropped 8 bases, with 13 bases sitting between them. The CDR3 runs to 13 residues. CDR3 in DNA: TGTGCCAGCAGTTTCGGTCCCCGGAGGGGCTACACCTTC. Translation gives CASSFGPRRGYTF.

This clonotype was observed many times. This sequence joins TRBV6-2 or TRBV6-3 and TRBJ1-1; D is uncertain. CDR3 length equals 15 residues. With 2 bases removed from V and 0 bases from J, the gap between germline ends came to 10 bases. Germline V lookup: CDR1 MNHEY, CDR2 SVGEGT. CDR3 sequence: CASSYGEQLNTEAFF. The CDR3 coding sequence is TGTGCCAGCAGTTACGGGGAACAGTTGAACACTGAAGCTTTCTTT.

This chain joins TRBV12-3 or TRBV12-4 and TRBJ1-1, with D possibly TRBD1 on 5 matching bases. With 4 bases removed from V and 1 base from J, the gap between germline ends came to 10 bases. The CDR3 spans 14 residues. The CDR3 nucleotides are TGTGCCAGCAGTTCGGGACTCCCGAACACTGAAGCTTTCTTT. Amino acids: CASSSGLPNTEAFF.